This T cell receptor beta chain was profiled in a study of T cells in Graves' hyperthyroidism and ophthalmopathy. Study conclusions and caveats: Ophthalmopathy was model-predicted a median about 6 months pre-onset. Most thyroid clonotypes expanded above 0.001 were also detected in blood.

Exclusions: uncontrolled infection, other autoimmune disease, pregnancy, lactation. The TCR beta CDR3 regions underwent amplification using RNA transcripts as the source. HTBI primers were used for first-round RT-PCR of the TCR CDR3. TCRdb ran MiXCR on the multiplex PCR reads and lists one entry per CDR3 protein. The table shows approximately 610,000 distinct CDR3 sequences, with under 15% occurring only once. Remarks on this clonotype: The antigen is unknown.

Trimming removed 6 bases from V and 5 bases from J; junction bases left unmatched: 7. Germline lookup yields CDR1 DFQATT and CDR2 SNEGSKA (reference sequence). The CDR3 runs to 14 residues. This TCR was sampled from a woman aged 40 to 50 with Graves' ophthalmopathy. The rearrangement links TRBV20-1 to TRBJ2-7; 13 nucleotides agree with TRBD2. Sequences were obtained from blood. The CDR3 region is CSAYGLAGVNEQYF. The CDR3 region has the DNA TGCAGTGCCTACGGACTAGCGGGAGTTAACGAGCAGTACTTC.